Sequencing of this T cell receptor (beta chain) was carried out in a study of cytomegalovirus exposure and HLA in healthy donors. Study outcomes and limitations: Roughly uniform depth of sequencing across donors was assumed in presence/absence analyses. Later work showed greater clonal expansion in HLA-associated TCR beta chains than in equally common others.

This clone was seen a handful of times. Antigen specificity is unknown. CDR3 length: 16 amino acids. Trimming cost V 4 bases and J 0 bases; bases outside gene matches: 7. Germline V gene lookup returns CDR1 SGHNT and CDR2 YYREEE (reference sequence). The primer mix had 60 Vbeta and 13 Jbeta primers. The data were produced by immunoSEQ multiplex PCR, yet TCRdb's version contains in-frame clones alone and is incomplete. The sample has approximately 200,000 clones, 60% to 85% seen once. The sample taken for sequencing was PBMCs. The source is a girl between 10 and 17 years old in good health and CMV-seropositive. V usage is TRBV5-4 and J usage is TRBJ2-5; 9 bases match TRBD2. The CDR3 sequence is CASSPGAGGYQETQYF. The CDR3 DNA sequence: TGTGCCAGCAGCCCCGGGGCGGGGGGGTACCAAGAGACCCAGTACTTC.